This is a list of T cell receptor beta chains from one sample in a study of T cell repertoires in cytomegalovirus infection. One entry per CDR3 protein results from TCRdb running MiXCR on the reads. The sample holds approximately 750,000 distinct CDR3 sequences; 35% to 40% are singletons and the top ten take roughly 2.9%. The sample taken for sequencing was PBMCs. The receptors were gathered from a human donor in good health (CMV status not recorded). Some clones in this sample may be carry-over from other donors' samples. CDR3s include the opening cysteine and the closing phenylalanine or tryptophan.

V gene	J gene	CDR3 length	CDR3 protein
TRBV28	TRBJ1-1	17	CASGFNLWGQMNTEAFF
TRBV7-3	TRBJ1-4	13	CASSPRRGGKLFF
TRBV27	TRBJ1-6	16	CASTRAGLVEGAPLHF
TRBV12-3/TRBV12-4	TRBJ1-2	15	CASTLRGGPNYGYTF
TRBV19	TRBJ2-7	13	CASSMNTDYEQYF
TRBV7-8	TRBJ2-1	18	CASSLGPWGGASYNEQFF
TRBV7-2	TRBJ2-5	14	CASSLSLIQETQYF
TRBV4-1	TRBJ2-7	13	CASSQAREYEQYF
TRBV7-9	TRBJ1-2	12	CASSLGPAGYTF
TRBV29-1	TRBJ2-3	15	CSVDMVTEGTDTQYF
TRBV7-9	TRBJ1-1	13	CASSLGDGTEAFF
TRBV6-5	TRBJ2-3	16	CASSVLAGGRADTQYF
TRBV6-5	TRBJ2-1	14	CASSYRRGGNEQFF
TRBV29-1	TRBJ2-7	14	CSVSRDRGPYEQYF
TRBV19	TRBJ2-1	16	CASSLPTGTGGEEQFF
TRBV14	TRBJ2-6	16	CASSNRGLSGANVLTF